Listed below are T cell receptor beta chains from one sample, sequenced in a study of OX40 agonist ivuxolimab in advanced cancers. Sequenced by immunoSEQ multiplex PCR; TCRdb stores in-frame clones only, minus some. Of over 14,000 clones in the sample, approximately 80% were seen once. This specimen was CD4+ or CD8+ T cells sorted from blood, taken in a trial of the OX40 agonist ivuxolimab. The receptors come from an adult with an advanced solid tumor such as melanoma, head and neck, liver or kidney cancer. CDR3s include the opening cysteine and the closing phenylalanine or tryptophan. A D gene is named only where the DNA matches it firmly. Size values are once, few and many counts, or a class for expanded clones, and some rows have none.

J: TRBJ1-2; D: .; V: TRBV15; length: 11; size: .; CDR3: CATSSGGGYTF; DNA: TGTGCCACCTCCTCCGGGGGGGGCTACACCTTC
J: TRBJ2-3; D: TRBD1; V: TRBV9; length: 15; size: .; CDR3: CASSLGQGSTDTQYF; DNA: TGTGCCAGCAGCTTGGGACAGGGGAGCACAGATACGCAGTATTTT
J: TRBJ1-2; D: .; V: TRBV6-6; length: 15; size: .; CDR3: CASSLWTDLRDGYTF; DNA: TGTGCCAGCAGTTTATGGACAGATCTACGTGATGGCTACACCTTC
J: TRBJ1-5; D: .; V: TRBV28; length: 13; size: .; CDR3: CASSQGWEQPQHF; DNA: TGTGCCAGCAGTCAGGGTTGGGAACAGCCCCAGCATTTT
J: TRBJ2-3; D: .; V: TRBV9; length: 14; size: .; CDR3: CASSPASGPDTQYF; DNA: TGTGCCAGCAGCCCGGCGAGCGGACCAGATACGCAGTATTTT
J: TRBJ2-7; D: .; V: TRBV7-9; length: 15; size: few; CDR3: CASSQQATGSYEQYF; DNA: TGCGCCAGCAGCCAACAAGCGACAGGATCCTACGAGCAGTACTTC
J: TRBJ2-7; D: .; V: TRBV5-6; length: 13; size: .; CDR3: CASSLGSGAGQYF; DNA: TGTGCCAGCAGCTTAGGCTCTGGAGCCGGGCAGTACTTC
J: TRBJ2-7; D: TRBD2; V: TRBV27; length: 14; size: .; CDR3: CASSRTSGAYEQYF; DNA: TGTGCCAGCAGTCGGACTAGCGGGGCTTACGAGCAGTACTTC
J: TRBJ1-2; D: .; V: TRBV9; length: 16; size: .; CDR3: CASSATGYDNIYGYTF; DNA: TGTGCCAGCAGCGCCACCGGTTATGACAACATCTATGGCTACACCTTC
J: TRBJ2-7; D: TRBD1; V: TRBV5-4; length: 13; size: hyperexpanded; CDR3: CASRPDRDYEQYF; DNA: TGTGCCAGCAGGCCCGACAGGGACTACGAGCAGTACTTC
J: TRBJ2-3; D: .; V: TRBV6-5; length: 16; size: .; CDR3: CASSYSMGDRPDTQYF; DNA: TGTGCCAGCAGTTACTCGATGGGAGATCGGCCAGATACGCAGTATTTT
J: TRBJ2-3; D: .; V: TRBV2; length: 13; size: few; CDR3: CASRGTSTDTQYF; DNA: TGTGCCAGCAGGGGTACTAGCACAGATACGCAGTATTTT
J: TRBJ2-1; D: TRBD2; V: TRBV6-6; length: 14; size: .; CDR3: CASSYSGTSEEQFF; DNA: TGTGCCAGCAGTTACTCGGGGACTAGCGAAGAGCAGTTCTTC
J: TRBJ2-1; D: .; V: TRBV9; length: 15; size: .; CDR3: CASSAALGWGDEQFF; DNA: TGTGCCAGCAGCGCCGCCTTGGGGTGGGGGGATGAGCAGTTCTTC
J: TRBJ2-5; D: .; V: TRBV6-5; length: 13; size: .; CDR3: CASGDGLQETQYF; DNA: TGTGCCAGCGGGGACGGCCTGCAAGAGACCCAGTACTTC
J: TRBJ2-1; D: .; V: TRBV13; length: 16; size: .; CDR3: CASSPQGRGTYNEQFF; DNA: TGTGCCAGCAGCCCTCAAGGAAGGGGGACCTACAATGAGCAGTTCTTC
J: TRBJ1-1; D: .; V: TRBV5-4; length: 14; size: .; CDR3: CASSLETMNTEAFF; DNA: TGTGCCAGCAGCTTGGAAACGATGAACACTGAAGCTTTCTTT
J: TRBJ2-3; D: TRBD2; V: TRBV19; length: 17; size: .; CDR3: CASSIDGGLALADTQYF; DNA: TGTGCCAGTAGTATAGATGGGGGACTAGCCTTAGCAGATACGCAGTATTTT
J: TRBJ2-7; D: TRBD1; V: TRBV14; length: 14; size: .; CDR3: CASSPPGQGFEQYF; DNA: TGTGCCAGCAGCCCGCCGGGACAGGGGTTCGAGCAGTACTTC
J: TRBJ1-3; D: .; V: TRBV9; length: 18; size: .; CDR3: CASSGGPAGGGGGNTIYF; DNA: TGTGCCAGCAGCGGCGGCCCAGCGGGGGGGGGCGGTGGAAACACCATATATTTT
J: TRBJ2-1; D: TRBD2; V: TRBV7-3; length: 15; size: .; CDR3: CASSLAGGPVNEQFF; DNA: TGTGCCAGCAGCTTAGCGGGAGGGCCGGTCAATGAGCAGTTCTTC
J: TRBJ2-3; D: TRBD2; V: TRBV4-3; length: 18; size: .; CDR3: CASSQDLALAGGGYTQYF; DNA: TGCGCCAGCAGCCAAGATCTTGCACTAGCGGGAGGGGGTTATACGCAGTATTTT
J: TRBJ1-3; D: TRBD1; V: TRBV6-4; length: 17; size: .; CDR3: CASSEPYGTVSGNTIYF; DNA: TGTGCCAGCAGTGAGCCTTACGGGACAGTCTCTGGAAACACCATATATTTT
J: TRBJ2-7; D: .; V: TRBV19; length: 14; size: .; CDR3: CASSLQGGVWEQYF; DNA: TGTGCCAGTAGTCTCCAGGGGGGAGTCTGGGAGCAGTACTTC
J: TRBJ1-1; D: .; V: TRBV11-2; length: 17; size: .; CDR3: CASSFKPWGRGNTEAFF; DNA: TGTGCCAGCAGCTTCAAACCCTGGGGGCGGGGGAACACTGAAGCTTTCTTT
J: TRBJ2-7; D: .; V: TRBV6-5; length: 12; size: few; CDR3: CASSPDLYEQYF; DNA: TGTGCCAGCAGCCCAGATCTCTACGAGCAGTACTTC
J: TRBJ2-7; D: .; V: TRBV4-1; length: 15; size: .; CDR3: CASSPQVIGPYEQYF; DNA: TGCGCCAGCAGCCCACAAGTGATAGGCCCCTACGAGCAGTACTTC
J: TRBJ2-3; D: .; V: TRBV5-1; length: 12; size: once; CDR3: CASSISADTQYF; DNA: TGCGCCTCCAGCATCTCCGCAGATACGCAGTATTTT
J: TRBJ1-1; D: .; V: TRBV7-9; length: 13; size: few; CDR3: CASSFLGINEAFF; DNA: TGTGCCAGCAGCTTTTTAGGGATCAATGAAGCTTTCTTT
J: TRBJ1-5; D: .; V: TRBV28; length: 15; size: .; CDR3: CASSVLGLGNQPQHF; DNA: TGTGCCAGCAGTGTCTTGGGGCTTGGCAATCAGCCCCAGCATTTT
J: TRBJ2-7; D: .; V: TRBV13; length: 13; size: .; CDR3: CASSLGLSYEQYF; DNA: TGTGCCAGCAGCTTAGGTCTTTCCTACGAGCAGTACTTC
J: TRBJ1-2; D: .; V: TRBV6-1; length: 12; size: medium-sized; CDR3: CASTPGLYGYTF; DNA: TGTGCCAGCACCCCCGGGTTATATGGCTACACCTTC
J: TRBJ2-2; D: .; V: TRBV7-9; length: 13; size: .; CDR3: CASRGSLTGELFF; DNA: TGTGCCAGCAGGGGGAGTCTAACCGGGGAGCTGTTTTTT
J: TRBJ2-3; D: TRBD2; V: TRBV27; length: 15; size: medium-sized; CDR3: CASSFASGPTDTQYF; DNA: TGTGCCAGCAGTTTTGCTAGCGGTCCCACAGATACGCAGTATTTT
J: TRBJ2-3; D: .; V: TRBV27; length: 15; size: .; CDR3: CASSQPPGLPDTQYF; DNA: TGTGCCAGCAGCCAACCCCCGGGCCTGCCAGATACGCAGTATTTT
J: TRBJ1-4; D: .; V: TRBV11-1; length: 15; size: .; CDR3: CASSWGPPLMEKLFF; DNA: TGTGCCAGCAGCTGGGGACCGCCGCTAATGGAAAAACTGTTTTTT
J: TRBJ2-1; D: TRBD1; V: TRBV5-1; length: 15; size: .; CDR3: CASSWTGATSNEQFF; DNA: TGCGCCAGCAGCTGGACAGGGGCCACCTCCAATGAGCAGTTCTTC
J: TRBJ2-1; D: TRBD2; V: TRBV6-5; length: 14; size: .; CDR3: CASSYSGTSEEQFF; DNA: TGTGCCAGCAGTTACTCGGGGACTAGCGAAGAGCAGTTCTTC
J: TRBJ2-7; D: .; V: TRBV6-6; length: 12; size: .; CDR3: CASSLDIYEQYF; DNA: TGTGCCAGCAGCCTTGACATCTACGAGCAGTACTTC
J: TRBJ2-1; D: TRBD1; V: TRBV7-6; length: 15; size: .; CDR3: CASSMYRGPANEQFF; DNA: TGTGCCAGCAGCATGTACAGGGGCCCTGCAAATGAGCAGTTCTTC
J: TRBJ2-5; D: .; V: TRBV4-1; length: 14; size: .; CDR3: CASSQDDSATDQYF; DNA: TGCGCCAGCAGCCAAGATGACTCCGCAACGGACCAGTACTTC
J: TRBJ2-1; D: .; V: TRBV4-1; length: 14; size: .; CDR3: CASSLSRGMNEQFF; DNA: TGCGCCAGCAGCCTGAGCCGCGGGATGAATGAGCAGTTCTTC
J: TRBJ2-3; D: TRBD2; V: TRBV2; length: 16; size: .; CDR3: CASSLGVAGGTDTQYF; DNA: TGTGCCAGCAGCCTGGGAGTAGCGGGAGGGACAGATACGCAGTATTTT